What follows are 8 T cell receptor beta chains derived from one specimen sequenced in a study of T cells in Graves' hyperthyroidism and ophthalmopathy. RNA transcripts provided the source from which TCR beta CDR3 regions were amplified. HTBI primers drove first-round RT-PCR of the TCR CDR3. One entry per CDR3 protein results from TCRdb running MiXCR on the multiplex PCR reads. The sample records about 400,000 distinct CDR3 sequences, about 15% being singletons. Sequencing used blood. These receptors were taken from a woman under 40 with Graves' hyperthyroidism.

This clonotype was detected many times. The V gene is TRBV12-3 or TRBV12-4, the J gene TRBJ2-3; 7 positions match TRBD2. The V and J ends lost 5 bases and 0 bases, in that order; junction bases with no gene match: 2. The CDR3 covers 14 residues. The CDR3 loop is CASSREGSTDTQYF. CDR3 in DNA: TGTGCCAGCAGTAGGGAGGGTAGCACAGATACGCAGTATTTT.

J is TRBJ2-3 and V is TRBV5-1; possibly TRBD2 for D (6 bases). Deletions cut 0 bases from V and 5 bases from J, with 16 bases between. The CDR3 is made up of 16 amino acids. The germline gives CDR1 SGHRS, CDR2 YFSETQ. The CDR3 reads CASSLVPGDGEDTQYF. Here the CDR3 DNA reads TGCGCCAGCAGCTTGGTTCCGGGAGACGGGGAAGATACGCAGTATTTT.

This clonotype was counted many times. CDR3 DNA: TGTGCCAGCAGCGCCCCCGGGGACAGACTAACCGGGGAGCTGTTTTTT. This codes for CASSAPGDRLTGELFF. The chain is built from TRBV28 and TRBJ2-2, with 7 bases matching TRBD1. The germline CDR1 and CDR2 sequences are MDHEN and SYDVKM. The junction had 12 bases not matched to a gene; V was cut back by 6 bases and J by 5 bases. There are 16 residues in the CDR3.

The J gene is TRBJ2-1, the V gene TRBV14; 7 nucleotides align to TRBD2. The trim removed 2 bases at V and 0 bases at J, leaving 4 bases unmatched. Germline-derived CDR1 and CDR2 are SGHDN and FVKESK. The CDR3 sequence is 16 residues long. The CDR3 protein is CASSQYRGSSYNEQFF. CDR3 DNA sequence: TGTGCCAGCAGCCAATATCGCGGGAGCTCCTACAATGAGCAGTTCTTC.

The CDR3 loop reads CASGLAGFNEQYF. The CDR3 DNA reads as TGTGCCAGCGGACTAGCGGGTTTCAACGAGCAGTACTTC. This chain connects TRBV27 to TRBJ2-7, with 11 positions matching TRBD2. The CDR3 is 13 amino acids. V trimming: 8 bases; J trimming: 5 bases; junction bases outside the gene matches: 5. Germline lookup yields CDR1 MNHEY and CDR2 SMNVEV (reference sequence).

Ten or more counts support this clonotype. The chain's CDR3 is CASSTRTGPSTDTQYF. CDR3 nucleotide sequence: TGTGCCAGCAGTACCCGGACTGGCCCTAGCACAGATACGCAGTATTTT. The chain combines TRBV6-1 with TRBJ2-3; TRBD2 is a possible D gene (5 bases). Germline assignment: CDR1 MNHNS and CDR2 SASEGT. CDR3 length: 16 residues. V was trimmed by 5 bases and J by 0 bases, leaving 15 bases between them.

The chain carries TRBV24-1 and TRBJ2-2; TRBD1 agrees at 9 bases. CDR1 KGHDR and CDR2 SFDVKD come from the germline V gene. This CDR3 has 15 residues. The J segment lost 8 bases and the V segment lost 4 bases, leaving 7 bases of the junction unmatched. The CDR3 DNA reads TGTGCCACCAGTGACCACGGACAGGGGATGGGGGAGCTGTTTTTT. It yields the protein CATSDHGQGMGELFF.

This clonotype appeared many times. The V and J genes are TRBV7-9 and TRBJ2-5; TRBD2 matches 13 bases. From germline, CDR1 is SEHNR and CDR2 FQNEAQ (reference sequence). This CDR3 has 16 amino acids. Losses at the gene ends were 5 bases for V and 4 bases for J; bases not matched to a gene: 7. Here the CDR3 DNA reads TGTGCCAGCAGCCCCCGGACTAGCGGGAGAAGAGAGACCCAGTACTTC. Translation gives CASSPRTSGRRETQYF.